Here is one T cell receptor (beta chain) with its context. TCR beta chains were sequenced at survey level with immunoSEQ. The repertoire was sequenced with immunoSEQ multiplex PCR; TCRdb's copy has only in-frame clones and lacks some. This repertoire shows some 48,000 clones, about 92% found once; its top ten account for over 8.5%. This CDR3 has 19 amino acids. Germline CDR1 and CDR2: SGHVS and FQNEAQ. V was pared by 0 bases and J by 1 base, with 12 bases of the junction left unmatched. The rearrangement joins TRBV7-8 to TRBJ1-2, with TRBD1 identical over 9 bases. The specimen was PBMCs. The receptor comes from a man aged 40-49 years with rheumatoid arthritis. The CDR3 loop is CASSLAADGRDRVNYGYTF. The CDR3 DNA is TGTGCCAGCAGCTTAGCCGCCGACGGCCGGGACAGGGTTAACTATGGCTACACCTTC.